Listed below are T cell receptor beta chains from one sample, sequenced in a study of blood T cell repertoires in COVID-19. Sequencing used immunoSEQ multiplex PCR; TCRdb keeps in-frame clones, though not all of them. The repertoire consists of some 150,000 clones, with approximately 85% occurring once and the leading ten covering about 2.6%. The sample comprised peripheral blood. These receptors were collected from a human donor with acute or convalescent COVID-19. The donor label of this sample is uncertain. CDR3s include the opening cysteine and the closing phenylalanine or tryptophan. Each record gives: V gene, D gene, CDR3 length, clone size, J gene, CDR3 protein, CDR3 DNA. D genes are given only for firm matches. Where a row states a size, it is once, few, many or the class of an expanded clone; other rows omit it.

TRBV24-1	TRBD1	14	NA	TRBJ1-1	CATSRTGPNTEAFF	TGTGCCACCAGTCGGACAGGCCCGAACACTGAAGCTTTCTTT
TRBV10-3	TRBD1	14	few	TRBJ1-1	CATRQGMEATEAFF	TGTGCCACACGACAGGGGATGGAAGCCACTGAAGCTTTCTTT
TRBV4-2	TRBD2	15	NA	TRBJ2-2	CASSQLTSVGGELFF	TGTGCCAGCAGCCAATTGACTAGCGTCGGCGGGGAGCTGTTTTTT
TRBV4-2	TRBD2	16	NA	TRBJ2-5	CASSQEGGRPQETQYF	TGTGCCAGCAGCCAAGAGGGCGGGAGGCCTCAAGAGACCCAGTACTTC
TRBV19	TRBD1	15	NA	TRBJ1-5	CASNGQGAFRQPQHF	TGTGCCAGTAACGGACAGGGGGCATTCAGGCAGCCCCAGCATTTT
TRBV11-2	TRBD1	13	NA	TRBJ2-5	CASSFDRGETQYF	TGTGCCAGCAGCTTTGACAGGGGGGAGACCCAGTACTTC
TRBV27	NA	15	NA	TRBJ1-4	CASSSQGLANEKLFF	TGTGCCAGCAGTTCTCAGGGGCTGGCTAATGAAAAACTGTTTTTT
TRBV12-5	TRBD1	14	NA	TRBJ1-1	CASGLRTGPFEAFF	TGTGCTAGTGGTTTGAGGACAGGGCCATTTGAAGCTTTCTTT
TRBV25-1	TRBD1	14	once	TRBJ2-7	CASRGQSGSYEQYF	TGTGCCAGCAGGGGACAGTCAGGCTCCTACGAGCAGTACTTC
TRBV18	NA	13	few	TRBJ2-5	CASSPPSEETQYF	TGTGCCAGCTCACCCCCTAGCGAAGAGACCCAGTACTTC
TRBV4-2	TRBD1	14	NA	TRBJ1-4	CASSQTDRVEKLFF	TGTGCCAGCAGCCAAACGGACAGGGTTGAAAAACTGTTTTTT
TRBV6-2/TRBV6-3	NA	14	NA	TRBJ2-2	CASSYSYITGELFF	TGTGCCAGCAGTTACTCGTATATCACCGGGGAGCTGTTTTTT
TRBV19	TRBD1	14	few	TRBJ1-2	CASKGQGPLYGYTF	TGTGCCAGTAAGGGACAGGGGCCCCTCTATGGCTACACCTTC
TRBV9	NA	15	once	TRBJ1-6	CASSLQTAFNSPLHF	TGTGCCAGCAGCCTCCAGACAGCCTTTAATTCACCCCTCCACTTT
TRBV2	NA	13	NA	TRBJ2-2	CASTIGSTGELFF	TGTGCCAGCACCATCGGGAGCACCGGGGAGCTGTTTTTT
TRBV24-1	TRBD1	13	NA	TRBJ2-2	CATRETGAGELFF	TGTGCCACCAGAGAGACAGGGGCCGGGGAGCTGTTTTTT
TRBV6-5	TRBD2	15	NA	TRBJ2-5	CASSPLTGGQETQYF	TGTGCCAGCAGTCCCCTCACGGGAGGGCAAGAGACCCAGTACTTC
TRBV12-3/TRBV12-4	NA	13	NA	TRBJ1-4	CASSFTAAEKLFF	TGTGCCAGCAGTTTTACAGCTGCTGAAAAACTGTTTTTT
TRBV6-5	NA	13	NA	TRBJ1-4	CASSSGPGRKLFF	TGTGCCAGCAGTTCCGGCCCGGGGAGAAAACTGTTTTTT
TRBV2	TRBD2	15	once	TRBJ2-3	CASSLAGGGTDTQYF	TGTGCCAGCAGTCTAGCGGGAGGAGGCACAGATACGCAGTATTTT
TRBV5-1	NA	16	NA	TRBJ1-2	CASSLDGGQTSNGYTF	TGCGCCAGCAGCTTGGACGGGGGTCAGACCTCGAATGGCTACACCTTC
TRBV7-9	NA	15	NA	TRBJ1-4	CASTRKGGREEKLFF	TGTGCCAGCACCCGCAAAGGGGGGCGGGAGGAAAAACTGTTTTTT
TRBV4-3	NA	15	NA	TRBJ2-1	CASSQEWTEDNEQFF	TGCGCCAGCAGCCAAGAGTGGACGGAGGACAATGAGCAGTTCTTC
TRBV27	TRBD1	13	few	TRBJ1-2	CASSIQGNYGYTF	TGTGCCAGCAGTATACAGGGGAACTATGGCTACACCTTC
TRBV7-9	NA	14	NA	TRBJ2-5	CASSRRTEQETQYF	TGTGCCAGCAGCCGACGGACAGAACAAGAGACCCAGTACTTC
TRBV3-1/TRBV3-2	TRBD2	15	NA	TRBJ2-1	CASSLTSGSYNEQFF	TGTGCCAGCAGCCTTACTAGCGGGAGTTACAATGAGCAGTTCTTC
TRBV7-2	TRBD1	14	NA	TRBJ2-5	CASSRRQGGETQYF	TGTGCCAGCAGCCGTAGACAGGGCGGGGAGACCCAGTACTTC
TRBV5-6	NA	14	NA	TRBJ1-1	CASTGGGEGTEAFF	TGTGCCAGCACGGGGGGAGGGGAGGGCACTGAAGCTTTCTTT
TRBV28	NA	14	NA	TRBJ2-7	CASSPGVLAYEQYF	TGTGCCAGCAGTCCCGGAGTCCTAGCCTACGAGCAGTACTTC
TRBV7-8	NA	16	NA	TRBJ1-1	CASSDRSRRMNTEAFF	TGTGCCAGCAGCGACCGTTCGAGGAGGATGAACACTGAAGCTTTCTTT
TRBV5-5	TRBD1	14	NA	TRBJ1-5	CASSLEGAHQPQHF	TGTGCCAGCAGCTTGGAGGGGGCTCATCAGCCCCAGCATTTT
TRBV2	TRBD1	18	NA	TRBJ2-3	CASSEAIGTGKPTDTQYF	TGTGCCAGCAGTGAAGCCATCGGGACAGGGAAACCCACAGATACGCAGTATTTT
TRBV7-2	TRBD2	15	NA	TRBJ2-3	CASTAGGHYSDTQYF	TGTGCCAGCACGGCGGGGGGGCATTACTCAGATACGCAGTATTTT
TRBV24-1	TRBD1	15	once	TRBJ1-2	CATSDRDSPNYGYTF	TGTGCCACCAGTGATCGGGACAGTCCTAACTATGGCTACACCTTC
TRBV5-6	TRBD1	13	NA	TRBJ2-4	CASSFGTGDIQYF	TGTGCCAGCAGCTTTGGGACAGGGGACATTCAGTACTTC
TRBV7-9	NA	15	once	TRBJ2-3	CASSYRQVQTDTQYF	TGTGCCAGCAGCTATAGACAGGTTCAGACAGATACGCAGTATTTT
TRBV11-2	NA	13	NA	TRBJ1-5	CASSRESGQPQHF	TGTGCCAGCAGCCGGGAATCGGGTCAGCCCCAGCATTTT
TRBV7-2	NA	14	NA	TRBJ1-2	CASSFRTGDDGYTF	TGTGCCAGCAGCTTTCGGACGGGGGACGATGGCTACACCTTC
TRBV6-5	TRBD1	13	NA	TRBJ1-1	CAVNNRGQGEAFF	TGTGCCGTAAACAACAGGGGGCAGGGTGAAGCTTTCTTT
TRBV7-2	TRBD1	19	NA	TRBJ1-6	CASSLATSYLQGQGSPLHF	TGTGCCAGCAGCTTAGCGACTTCCTATTTGCAGGGACAGGGCTCACCCCTCCACTTT
TRBV4-2	NA	14	NA	TRBJ1-1	CASSPWGVNTEAFF	TGTGCCAGCAGCCCCTGGGGCGTGAACACTGAAGCTTTCTTT
TRBV13	TRBD1	16	few	TRBJ1-3	CASSRQGQGAGNTIYF	TGTGCCAGCAGCCGCCAGGGACAGGGGGCTGGAAACACCATATATTTT
TRBV6-2/TRBV6-3	NA	14	NA	TRBJ2-2	CASSYAGDTGELFF	TGTGCCAGCAGTTATGCAGGGGACACCGGGGAGCTGTTTTTT
TRBV9	NA	15	NA	TRBJ1-4	CASTPLTEYREKLFF	TGTGCCAGCACCCCCCTGACAGAGTATAGGGAAAAACTGTTTTTT